The present entry profiles one T cell receptor (beta chain) with its context. Its target is not known. The sample is drawn from a study of neoadjuvant nivolumab and ipilimumab in lung cancer. At the level of the study: Patients got nivolumab 3 mg/kg on days 1, 15 and 29; combination added ipilimumab 1 mg/kg day 1. Study-level results: Resected-tumor TCR richness correlated positively with pretherapy blood richness. Only two of four nivolumab-treated tumors gained richness and clonality by surgery. TCR richness and clonality were higher in tumors than adjacent uninvolved lung.

Germline assignment: CDR1 SGHNT and CDR2 YYREEE (reference sequence). The CDR3 length is 16 residues. Trimming took 5 bases from V and 5 from J, leaving 22 bases between them. Sequencing used immunoSEQ multiplex PCR; TCRdb keeps in-frame clones, though not all of them. The table has approximately 7,000 clones, approximately 88% seen once. This material consisted of tumor tissue, taken after neoadjuvant nivolumab, alone or with ipilimumab, at or shortly before surgery. This rearrangement joins TRBV5-4 to TRBJ1-1; D not certain. The receptor was isolated from an adult with non-small cell lung cancer. The chain's CDR3 is CASSSLAADFETEAFF. The DNA for the CDR3 is TGTGCCAGCAGTTCCCTCGCTGCGGACTTTGAGACTGAAGCTTTCTTT.